These 23 T cell receptor beta chains were sequenced from one sample in a study of CD8+ T cells in alopecia areata. Treatment reported: oral pan-JAK inhibitor, 5-10 mg twice daily. Following RNA extraction, reverse transcription yielded cDNA that acted as the sequencing template. Using immunoSEQ multiplex PCR, the repertoire was profiled, and TCRdb retains in-frame clones only, with some absent. This table holds under 350,000 clones, about 62% found once. This material consisted of CD4+ T cells sorted from blood, taken at week 24, from a patient treated with tofacitinib. Receptors were obtained from a human donor with alopecia areata.

V and J are TRBV4-1 and TRBJ1-1; D is uncertain. This CDR3 has 13 residues. Germline lookup yields CDR1 MGHRA and CDR2 YSYEKL. V shed 1 base and J shed 5 bases, with 8 bases lying between them. The CDR3 reads CASSQGRGTEAFF. CDR3 bases: TGCGCCAGCAGCCAAGGCCGGGGAACTGAAGCTTTCTTT.

This clone was counted a few times. V and J are TRBV5-1 and TRBJ2-7; unclear D gene. Trimming took off 1 base at V and 5 bases at J, with 4 bases between the two ends. Germline CDR1 and CDR2: SGHRS and YFSETQ. The CDR3 contains 11 residues. Written as DNA, the CDR3 is TGCGCCAGCAGCTTGTTCAACGAGCAGTACTTC. Translated, it gives CASSLFNEQYF.

The rearrangement uses TRBV4-3 and TRBJ2-4; D is uncertain. V was cut by 0 bases and J by 9 bases, with 15 bases left in between. The CDR3 totals 15 residues. Germline V gives CDR1 LGHNA, CDR2 YSLEER. CDR3 protein: CASSQDLPAPVIQYF. CDR3 nucleotide sequence: TGCGCCAGCAGCCAAGATCTGCCCGCGCCGGTCATTCAGTACTTC.

The chain combines TRBV6-5 with TRBJ1-1; D unclear. V was shortened by 6 bases and J by 4 bases, with 12 bases between the two germline ends. CDR3 length: 13 amino acids. Per the germline V gene, CDR1 is MNHEY and CDR2 is SVGAGI. The CDR3 here is CASRRSVSTEAFF. In DNA, the CDR3 is TGTGCCAGCAGACGCTCGGTGAGCACTGAAGCTTTCTTT.

The chain combines TRBV5-1 with TRBJ1-3; 10 nucleotides agree with TRBD1. The J segment lost 0 bases and the V segment lost 0 bases, leaving 6 bases of the junction unmatched. Germline V gene data show CDR1 as SGHRS and CDR2 as YFSETQ. The CDR3 consists of 18 residues. CDR3 DNA: TGCGCCAGCAGCTTGGAGAGACAGGGGGCAGTCTCTGGAAACACCATATATTTT. Its protein is CASSLERQGAVSGNTIYF.

This clone has more than one count but fewer than ten. This sequence joins TRBV4-3 and TRBJ2-7; D is perhaps TRBD1 or TRBD2 (5 bases each). Germline loops: CDR1 LGHNA, CDR2 YSLEER. Between the trimmed V and J ends, which lost 5 bases and 3 bases, there was a span of 17 bases. This CDR3 has 15 amino acids. The CDR3 coding sequence is TGCGCCAGCAGCTCGCAGGGTGGGGGTGACTACGAGCAGTACTTC. This translates into CASSSQGGGDYEQYF.

The J gene is TRBJ2-1, the V gene TRBV27; D may be TRBD2 (5 bases). The CDR3 totals 17 residues. With 4 bases removed from V and 7 bases from J, the gap between germline ends came to 23 bases. CDR1 is MNHEY and CDR2 is SMNVEV in the germline V gene (reference sequence). The CDR3 bases are TGTGCCAGCAGTTACCGGGGTAGTTCGGTGGTCTCGAATGAGCAGTTCTTC. Its translation: CASSYRGSSVVSNEQFF.

This clone was recorded a few times. The chain carries TRBV2 and TRBJ2-3; D is unresolved. Germline V gives CDR1 SNHLY, CDR2 FYNNEI. This CDR3 is 15 amino acids long. V was trimmed by 2 bases and J by 0 bases, leaving 9 bases between them. CDR3 residues: CASSETLTSTDTQYF. The CDR3 DNA follows: TGTGCCAGCAGTGAAACATTGACTAGCACAGATACGCAGTATTTT. Supplemented by reference TRBV2 and TRBJ2-3, the full variable domain reads EPEVTQTPSHQVTQMGQEVILRCVPISNHLYFYWYRQILGQKVEFLVSFYNNEISEKSEIFDDQFSVERPDGSNFTLKIRSTKLEDSAMYFCASSETLTSTDTQYFGPGTRLTVL.

This clone was detected a few times. V and J are TRBV10-3 and TRBJ1-2; D remains ambiguous. CDR3 length equals 14 residues. The germline gives CDR1 ENHRY, CDR2 SYGVKD. Deletions cut 4 bases from V and 3 bases from J, with 12 bases between. The CDR3, as DNA: TGTGCCATCAGTGGGGTAGGAACCGACTATGGCTACACCTTC. The encoded protein is CAISGVGTDYGYTF.

The sample holds a few counts of this clone. The chain is built from TRBV29-1 and TRBJ2-1; D remains ambiguous. V shed 6 bases and J shed 7 bases, with 16 bases lying between them. This CDR3 region has 13 residues. CDR1 and CDR2 from the germline V gene are SQVTM and ANQGSEA. CDR3 bases: TGCAGCGTCCACCTCCGGACGGTTAATGAGCAGTTCTTC. Protein product: CSVHLRTVNEQFF.

V gene TRBV4-2 combines with J gene TRBJ2-5; D remains unclear. The CDR3 runs 12 residues. The germline V and J ends were trimmed by 1 base and 2 bases, with 2 bases remaining between them. The V gene's germline CDR1 is LGHNA and CDR2 YNFKEQ. CDR3 region: CASSQAQETQYF. The DNA of the CDR3 is TGTGCCAGCAGCCAAGCTCAAGAGACCCAGTACTTC.

The CDR3, as DNA: TGTGCCATCAGTGCAGTAACAGCACTGAACACTGAAGCTTTCTTT. This translates into CAISAVTALNTEAFF. The chain combines TRBV10-3 with TRBJ1-1; D remains ambiguous. The CDR3 has 15 residues. Germline-derived CDR1 and CDR2 are ENHRY and SYGVKD. The V end was cut by 4 bases, the J end by 0 bases, with 12 bases between.

The chain employs TRBV5-1 and TRBJ2-7; D unresolved. Per germline, CDR1 SGHRS and CDR2 YFSETQ. V was pared by 0 bases and J by 6 bases, with 10 bases between. The CDR3 covers 13 residues. The DNA of the CDR3 is TGCGCCAGCAGCTTGGAGCCCCGGGCCGAGCAGTACTTC. Its protein product is CASSLEPRAEQYF.

The chain is built from TRBV5-1 and TRBJ2-4; D is perhaps TRBD2 (6 bases). CDR1 is SGHRS and CDR2 is YFSETQ in the germline V gene. The CDR3 extends over 14 amino acids. V shed 2 bases and J shed 10 bases, with 16 bases lying between them. CDR3 protein: CASSFGSRSRIQYF. The CDR3 coding sequence is TGCGCCAGCAGCTTCGGGAGCCGATCAAGAATTCAGTACTTC.

The chain is built from TRBV4-1 and TRBJ1-5; D gene uncertain. CDR1 and CDR2 from the germline V gene are MGHRA and YSYEKL. The CDR3 has 16 residues. Between the trimmed V and J ends, which lost 2 bases and 2 bases, there was a span of 13 bases. Here the CDR3 reads CASSQLRRERNQPQHF. The CDR3, as DNA: TGCGCCAGCAGCCAATTGCGTAGGGAGCGCAATCAGCCCCAGCATTTT.

V and J are TRBV7-3 and TRBJ2-5, with 8 bases that match TRBD2. J lost 4 bases, V lost 2 bases, and 6 bases had no gene match. Germline V gene sequence: CDR1 SGHTA, CDR2 FQGTGA. This CDR3 contains 15 residues. The DNA for the CDR3 is TGTGCCAGCAGCTTAGGATACGGGACTAGAGAGACCCAGTACTTC. This codes for CASSLGYGTRETQYF.

The rearrangement uses TRBV7-2 and TRBJ2-3; D may be TRBD1 or TRBD2 (5 bases each). The germline gives CDR1 SGHTA, CDR2 FQGNSA. V was shortened by 2 bases and J by 2 bases, with 14 bases between the two germline ends. The CDR3 contains 16 residues. This chain's CDR3 is CASSLFIGASTDTQYF. The CDR3 coding sequence is TGTGCCAGCAGCTTATTCATCGGGGCGTCCACAGATACGCAGTATTTT.

This chain joins TRBV7-2 and TRBJ2-2; D is perhaps TRBD1 (7 bases). Per germline, CDR1 SGHTA and CDR2 FQGNSA. This CDR3 is 15 amino acids long. V lost 6 bases and J 3 bases, leaving 14 bases between the germline ends. CDR3 amino acids: CASRRQGGDTGELFF. As DNA, the CDR3 is TGTGCCAGCAGACGACAGGGAGGTGACACCGGGGAGCTGTTTTTT.

A note on this clone: Only one base separates this from a far larger clonotype, so it likely reflects a read error. The chain is built from TRBV11-1 and TRBJ2-5; D unclear. The CDR3 has 11 residues. Germline-derived CDR1 and CDR2 are SGHAT and FQDESV (reference sequence). V shed 2 bases and J shed 5 bases, with 3 bases lying between them. The CDR3 here is CASSLMETQYF. CDR3 sequence (DNA): TGTGCCAGCAGCTTAATGGAGACCCAGTACTTC. Complete variable domain (other parts from reference TRBV11-1 and TRBJ2-5): EAEVAQSPRYKITEKSQAVAFWCDPISGHATLYWYRQILGQGPELLVQFQDESVVDDSQLPKDRFSAERLKGVDSTLKIQPAELGDSAMYLCASSLMETQYFGPGTRLLVL.

The table lists this clone with a few counts. The genes are TRBV29-1 and TRBJ1-2, with a tentative D call TRBD1 (6 bases). Germline V gives CDR1 SQVTM, CDR2 ANQGSEA. This CDR3 spans 15 amino acids. Deletions cut 4 bases from V and 2 bases from J, with 17 bases between. The CDR3 protein is CSVAPRQAFNYGYTF. In DNA, the CDR3 is TGCAGCGTTGCACCGAGACAGGCATTCAACTATGGCTACACCTTC.

The chain recombines TRBV2 with TRBJ1-5; D possibly corresponds to TRBD1 (6 bases). The germline gives CDR1 SNHLY, CDR2 FYNNEI. The CDR3 length is 14 residues. The germline V and J ends were trimmed by 4 bases and 4 bases, with 11 bases remaining between them. CDR3 DNA: TGTGCCAGCAGTGGGGACGGGACAAATCAGCCCCAGCATTTT. Translated, it gives CASSGDGTNQPQHF.

This sequence joins TRBV30 and TRBJ2-4; perhaps TRBD2 as D (5 bases). Germline V gene data show CDR1 as GTSNPN and CDR2 as SVGIG (reference sequence). V lost 2 bases to trimming and J lost 2 bases, with 13 bases between them. This CDR3 contains 15 residues. For the CDR3, the DNA is TGTGCCTGGAGTCCCCGGATAGCGACCAAAAACATTCAGTACTTC. Amino acids: CAWSPRIATKNIQYF.

The chain joins TRBV7-9 to TRBJ2-7; D may be TRBD1 (5 bases). Germline V gives CDR1 SEHNR, CDR2 FQNEAQ (reference sequence). The CDR3 spans 11 residues. The V and J ends lost 5 bases and 6 bases respectively, with 8 bases between them. The CDR3 sequence is CASSVDSEQYF. The DNA of the CDR3 is TGTGCCAGCAGCGTCGACAGCGAGCAGTACTTC.